This passage covers 25 T cell receptor beta chains from one sample sequenced in a study of T cells in Graves' hyperthyroidism and ophthalmopathy. Regions amplified from RNA transcripts were the TCR beta CDR3 regions. The primer set for the first-round RT-PCR of the TCR CDR3 was HTBI. One entry per CDR3 protein, called by TCRdb with MiXCR from the multiplex PCR reads. The sample lists about 740,000 distinct CDR3 sequences; about 15% were seen once. Input material: blood. These receptors all come from a woman aged 18 to 35 with Graves' hyperthyroidism.

This clonotype was observed a few times. The chain has TRBV5-1 and TRBJ2-2, with D hard to call. CDR3 length equals 14 residues. Germline loops: CDR1 SGHRS, CDR2 YFSETQ. The V end lost 0 bases, the J end lost 7 bases, and 10 bases lay between the germline ends. CDR3 in amino acids: CASSLGPTIGELFF. CDR3 DNA sequence: TGCGCCAGCAGCTTGGGACCAACCATCGGGGAGCTGTTTTTT.

A word on this clonotype: A much bigger clone sits one base away, suggesting this may be a read error. The chain combines TRBV11-2 with TRBJ2-5; 9 nucleotides align to TRBD2. The CDR3 spans 13 residues. Germline V CDR1 and CDR2: SGHAT, FQNNGV. Trimming cost V 5 bases and J 13 bases; bases outside gene matches: 11. In DNA form, the CDR3 reads TGTGCCAGCAGCCCCCGACTAGCGGCCCCAGTGTACTTC. Translation gives CASSPRLAAPVYF. Looking up the rest from reference TRBV11-2 and TRBJ2-5 gives the full variable domain: EAGVAQSPRYKIIEKRQSVAFWCNPISGHATLYWYQQILGQGPKLLIQFQNNGVVDDSQLPKDRFSAERLKGVDSTLKIQPAKLEDSAVYLCASSPRLAAPVYFGPGTRLLVL.

There are a few counts of this clonotype. The chain combines TRBV27 with TRBJ2-7, with TRBD1 matching over 9 bases. The CDR3 is made up of 15 amino acids. Germline CDR1 is MNHEY and CDR2 is SMNVEV (reference sequence). V lost 7 bases, J lost 3 bases, and 10 bases stayed unmatched. The CDR3, as DNA: TGTGCCAGCACTCCCAGTGGGGACAGGGTCTACGAGCAGTACTTC. Its translation is CASTPSGDRVYEQYF.

The V and J genes are TRBV30 and TRBJ2-6; the D is unclear. V dropped 3 bases and J dropped 0 bases, with 3 bases sitting between them. The germline gives CDR1 GTSNPN, CDR2 SVGIG (reference sequence). The CDR3 is 13 amino acids. The CDR3, as DNA: TGTGCCTGGAGGACCTCTGGGGCCAACGTCCTGACTTTC. Translation gives CAWRTSGANVLTF.

The table lists this clonotype with many counts. The chain joins TRBV11-3 to TRBJ2-1, with 8 bases identical to TRBD2. Germline CDR1 SGHNT, CDR2 YENEEA. The CDR3 sequence is 15 residues long. V lost 0 bases to trimming and J lost 6 bases; unmatched junction nucleotides: 4. CDR3 sequence (DNA): TGTGCCAGCAGCTTAGATCGGGAGGGCCTCAATGAGCAGTTCTTC. It yields the protein CASSLDREGLNEQFF.

This clonotype was found many times. The V call is TRBV6-6, the J call TRBJ1-5; D is unresolved. Germline V gene lookup returns CDR1 MNHNY and CDR2 SVGAGI (reference sequence). Trimming cost V 0 bases and J 0 bases, with 9 bases left between them. CDR3 length equals 16 residues. This chain's CDR3 is CASSYSGNYSNQPQHF. As DNA, the CDR3 is TGTGCCAGCAGTTACTCGGGCAATTATAGCAATCAGCCCCAGCATTTT.

The chain links TRBV20-1 to TRBJ2-7, with D uncertain. With 4 bases removed from V and 0 bases from J, the gap between germline ends came to 10 bases. The CDR3 runs 13 residues. Looked up from germline, CDR1 is DFQATT and CDR2 is SNEGSKA (reference sequence). CDR3 coding DNA: TGCAGTGCTAATAAACCCTACTCCTACGAGCAGTACTTC. Its protein product is CSANKPYSYEQYF.

This clonotype was recorded a few times. This sequence joins TRBV28 and TRBJ2-3; a possible D gene is TRBD2 (6 bases). From germline, CDR1 is MDHEN and CDR2 SYDVKM. The CDR3 contains 15 residues. The V gene lost 5 bases and the J gene lost 3 bases, with 15 bases spanning the gap. Here the CDR3 DNA reads TGTGCCAGCAGTGCCTTGGAGGGATCGACAGATACGCAGTATTTT. Translating gives CASSALEGSTDTQYF.

This clonotype was detected ten times or more. The chain is built from TRBV28 and TRBJ1-5; 7 bases agree with TRBD1. In germline, CDR1 is MDHEN, CDR2 SYDVKM. The CDR3 consists of 15 residues. J was trimmed by 2 bases and V by 6 bases; bases with no gene match: 7. The CDR3 DNA sequence: TGTGCCAGCAGCCAGGGGGGTGGGGGCAATCAGCCCCAGCATTTT. It encodes CASSQGGGGNQPQHF.

There are many counts of this clonotype. V and J are TRBV2 and TRBJ1-2; TRBD1 matches at 7 bases. V dropped 8 bases and J dropped 2; count of bases not matched to a gene: 5. The CDR3 has 13 amino acids. From germline, CDR1 is SNHLY and CDR2 FYNNEI. The chain's CDR3 is CASRDRKNYGYTF. CDR3 DNA: TGTGCCAGCCGGGACAGAAAAAACTATGGCTACACCTTC.

This clonotype was seen only a few times. The V and J genes are TRBV2 and TRBJ2-1, with TRBD2 identical over 10 bases. V dropped 7 bases and J dropped 0; count of bases not matched to a gene: 3. The CDR3 is made up of 15 amino acids. CDR1 SNHLY and CDR2 FYNNEI come from the germline V gene. The CDR3 bases are TGTGCCAGCATTCGGACTAGCGGCTCCTACAATGAGCAGTTCTTC. Translated: CASIRTSGSYNEQFF. Variable domain in full (rest from reference TRBV2 and TRBJ2-1): EPEVTQTPSHQVTQMGQEVILRCVPISNHLYFYWYRQILGQKVEFLVSFYNNEISEKSEIFDDQFSVERPDGSNFTLKIRSTKLEDSAMYFCASIRTSGSYNEQFFGPGTRLTVL.

This clonotype has just a few counts. This chain connects TRBV4-3 to TRBJ2-5, with D maybe TRBD1 (7 bases). CDR1 LGHNA and CDR2 YSLEER come from the germline V gene. This CDR3 comprises 16 residues. Trimming stripped 1 base from V and 4 bases from J, with 16 bases between. The CDR3 nucleotides read TGCGCCAGCAGCCAAGGCGCCCCAGGGGGGAGAGAGACCCAGTACTTC. As protein: CASSQGAPGGRETQYF.

The CDR3 region is CSATATSGRPNEQFF. CDR3 bases: TGCAGTGCTACCGCGACTAGCGGGAGACCCAATGAGCAGTTCTTC. The rearrangement joins TRBV20-1 to TRBJ2-1, with 12 bases identical to TRBD2. The CDR3 consists of 15 residues. The V segment lost 4 bases and the J segment 6 bases; nucleotides outside the gene matches: 7. CDR1 and CDR2 from the germline V gene are DFQATT and SNEGSKA (reference sequence).

This clonotype was recorded many times. The chain uses TRBV20-1 and TRBJ1-1, with a tentative D call TRBD1 (5 bases). V gave up 0 bases and J gave up 2 bases, with 13 bases separating them. Looked up from germline, CDR1 is DFQATT and CDR2 is SNEGSKA (reference sequence). The CDR3 consists of 15 residues. CDR3 nucleotide sequence: TGCAGTGCTAGAGATCGTGGGGGAAGTAACACTGAAGCTTTCTTT. Its translation is CSARDRGGSNTEAFF.

There are a few counts of this clonotype. The chain recombines TRBV14 with TRBJ2-1; no clear D. Trimming took off 2 bases at V and 3 bases at J, with 11 bases between the two ends. Germline-derived CDR1 and CDR2 are SGHDN and FVKESK. The CDR3 consists of 15 residues. The CDR3 DNA follows: TGTGCCAGCAGCCAAAGTTTCTGGATCTACAATGAGCAGTTCTTC. Residues: CASSQSFWIYNEQFF.

J is TRBJ2-1 and V is TRBV30, with TRBD2 as a possible D gene (5 bases). The CDR3 contains 15 residues. V was cut by 1 base and J by 14 bases, with 24 bases left in between. The germline CDR1 and CDR2 sequences are GTSNPN and SVGIG (reference sequence). CDR3 sequence reads: CAWSGASSDVPPEFF. CDR3 in DNA: TGTGCCTGGAGTGGGGCTAGCTCCGACGTACCCCCGGAGTTCTTC.

This rearrangement joins TRBV12-3 or TRBV12-4 to TRBJ2-7, with 9 bases aligning to TRBD1. The CDR3 sequence is 13 residues long. The trim removed 7 bases at V and 9 bases at J, leaving 10 bases unmatched. CDR3 loop: CASTIGTGIVQYF. Here the CDR3 DNA reads TGTGCCAGCACCATAGGGACAGGGATAGTGCAGTACTTC.

There are many counts of this clonotype. The chain combines TRBV7-2 with TRBJ2-7; D perhaps matches TRBD1 (5 bases). The V end was cut by 5 bases, the J end by 4 bases, with 12 bases between. The CDR3 sequence is 13 residues long. Germline CDR1 is SGHTA and CDR2 is FQGNSA. The CDR3: CASSPDRIYEQYF. CDR3 nucleotides: TGTGCCAGCAGCCCTGACAGAATATACGAGCAGTACTTC. The full variable domain, in which reference TRBV7-2 and TRBJ2-7 provide the parts outside the CDR3, is GAGVSQSPSNKVTEKGKDVELRCDPISGHTALYWYRQSLGQGLEFLIYFQGNSAPDKSGLPSDRFSAERTGGSVSTLTIQRTQQEDSAVYLCASSPDRIYEQYFGPGTRLTVT.

The genes are TRBV12-3 or TRBV12-4 and TRBJ2-2; the match to TRBD2 covers 8 bases. V shed 8 bases, J shed 3 bases, and the junction held 5 bases outside the gene matches. The length of the CDR3 is 14 residues. CDR3 amino acids: CASRGGLDTGELFF. The CDR3 bases are TGTGCCAGCCGCGGGGGGTTGGACACCGGGGAGCTGTTTTTT.

To note about this clonotype: A much bigger clone sits one base away, suggesting this may be a read error. V and J are TRBV20-1 and TRBJ1-3, with 9 bases matching TRBD1. This CDR3 has 14 residues. Germline CDR1 is DFQATT and CDR2 is SNEGSKA (reference sequence). CDR3 coding DNA: TGCAGTGCTAGTGGGGACAGGGTGGGAAACACCACATATTTT. Amino acid sequence: CSASGDRVGNTTYF.

This clonotype was detected ten times or more. V and J are TRBV7-9 and TRBJ2-3; 7 bases align to TRBD2. The germline gives CDR1 SEHNR, CDR2 FQNEAQ (reference sequence). The V and J ends lost 4 bases and 0 bases, in that order; junction bases with no gene match: 10. The CDR3 covers 17 residues. Here the CDR3 reads CASSSNDLSGSTDTQYF. The CDR3 DNA sequence: TGTGCCAGCAGCTCGAACGATCTTAGCGGGAGCACAGATACGCAGTATTTT.

This clonotype appeared many times. This chain connects TRBV6-1 to TRBJ2-7; TRBD1 agrees at 9 bases. From germline, CDR1 is MNHNS and CDR2 SASEGT. The CDR3 is made up of 15 amino acids. V gave up 5 bases and J gave up 4 bases; unmatched junction bases: 9. The CDR3 sequence: CASSFTGQGPYEQYF. The CDR3 bases are TGTGCCAGCAGTTTTACGGGACAGGGCCCGTACGAGCAGTACTTC.

In its sample, this clonotype was seen a few times. The chain is built from TRBV13 and TRBJ2-1; 10 bases fit TRBD2. The CDR3 runs to 14 residues. V trimming: 4 bases; J trimming: 12 bases; junction bases outside the gene matches: 9. CDR1 is PRHDT, CDR2 FYEKMQ, per germline (reference sequence). CDR3 sequence (DNA): TGTGCCAGCAGCTCCCAACTCCAGCGGGAGGGGCAGTTCTTC. Residues: CASSSQLQREGQFF.

This clonotype was seen more than once but under ten times. V gene TRBV3-1 combines with J gene TRBJ1-1; D unresolved. Germline V gene data show CDR1 as LGHDT and CDR2 as YNNKEL (reference sequence). V was clipped by 0 bases and J by 4 bases, with 12 bases between them. The CDR3 runs 15 residues. The CDR3: CASSQDVRLRTEAFF. The CDR3 DNA reads TGTGCCAGCAGCCAAGATGTACGGTTGCGCACTGAAGCTTTCTTT.

V is TRBV5-5 and J is TRBJ2-5; D gene unclear. Trimming removed 4 bases at V and 4 bases at J, with 11 bases between. Germline values: CDR1 SGHKS, CDR2 YYEKEE (reference sequence). The CDR3 has 13 residues. The DNA for the CDR3 is TGTGCCAGCAGCGTTCGTGTGGGAGAGACCCAGTACTTC. Its translation: CASSVRVGETQYF.